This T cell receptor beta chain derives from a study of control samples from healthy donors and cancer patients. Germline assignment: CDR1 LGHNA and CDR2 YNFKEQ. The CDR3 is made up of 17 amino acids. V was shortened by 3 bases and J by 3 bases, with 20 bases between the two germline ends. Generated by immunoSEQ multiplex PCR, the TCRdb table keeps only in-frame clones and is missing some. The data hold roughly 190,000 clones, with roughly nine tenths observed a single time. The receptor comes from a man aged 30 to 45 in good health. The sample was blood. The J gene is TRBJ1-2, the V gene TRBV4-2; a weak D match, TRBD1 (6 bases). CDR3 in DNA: TGTGCCAGCAGCCATCCAGACCAAGGGGGGGTTGACTATGGCTACACCTTC. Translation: CASSHPDQGGVDYGYTF.